Presented here are 19 T cell receptor beta chains from one specimen sequenced in a study of early T cells in non-severe SARS-CoV-2 infection. Using its own MiXCR run on the 5' RACE reads, TCRdb lists one record per CDR3 protein. The sample has about 29,000 distinct CDR3 sequences, 5% to 6.5% seen once. The sample comprised whole blood. All receptors come from an adult who was a healthcare worker with PCR-confirmed SARS-CoV-2 infection or an uninfected control (not recorded which).

This clonotype was recorded many times. The rearrangement uses TRBV24-1 and TRBJ1-1, with D perhaps matching TRBD1 (5 bases). Trimming removed 4 bases at V and 4 bases at J, with 21 bases between. There are 17 residues in the CDR3. Germline lookup yields CDR1 KGHDR and CDR2 SFDVKD. The CDR3 protein is CATSDSGPKNGGTEAFF. CDR3 in DNA: TGTGCCACCAGTGACTCGGGCCCTAAAAACGGGGGCACTGAAGCTTTCTTT.

This clonotype was counted at least ten times. The rearrangement joins TRBV6-9 to TRBJ1-1; 9 nucleotides align to TRBD1. The germline V gene has CDR1 MNHGY and CDR2 SVAAGI. With V trimmed by 2 bases and J by 3 bases, 7 bases remained unmatched. There are 16 residues in the CDR3. This chain's CDR3 is CASSYTLWTGDTEAFF. The CDR3 region has the DNA TGTGCCAGCAGTTATACTTTATGGACAGGGGACACTGAAGCTTTCTTT.

There are many counts of this clonotype. The rearrangement joins TRBV7-6 to TRBJ2-5, with TRBD1 matching 7 bases. The CDR3 has 14 residues. Germline V lookup: CDR1 SGHVS, CDR2 FNYEAQ. The V and J ends lost 2 bases and 3 bases, in that order; junction bases with no gene match: 3. The CDR3 here is CASSLRGLEETQYF. The CDR3 DNA reads TGTGCCAGCAGCTTAAGGGGGCTAGAAGAGACCCAGTACTTC.

This clonotype was detected ten times or more. The V gene is TRBV6-6, the J gene TRBJ2-7; D possibly corresponds to TRBD2 (6 bases). The germline gives CDR1 MNHNY, CDR2 SVGAGI (reference sequence). The CDR3 covers 13 residues. The germline V and J ends were trimmed by 8 bases and 5 bases, with 16 bases remaining between them. CDR3 protein: CASWGEGSDEQYF. Written as DNA, the CDR3 is TGTGCCAGCTGGGGGGAAGGTAGCGACGAGCAGTACTTC.

This clonotype was seen ten or more times. The chain links TRBV12-3 or TRBV12-4 to TRBJ1-5, with D perhaps TRBD1 (6 bases). The CDR3 loop spans 17 amino acids. Deletions cut 6 bases from V and 3 bases from J, with 21 bases between. CDR3 loop: CASSQSQGVTNNQPQHF. The DNA for the CDR3 is TGTGCCAGCAGCCAATCACAGGGAGTCACAAACAATCAGCCCCAGCATTTT.

The sample holds many counts of this clonotype. DNA for the CDR3: TGTGCCAGCAGCTATAACACAGGGGAACTAAACACCGGGGAGCTGTTTTTT. Amino acids: CASSYNTGELNTGELFF. J is TRBJ2-2 and V is TRBV9; 7 nucleotides agree with TRBD1. This CDR3 spans 17 amino acids. CDR1 is SGDLS and CDR2 is YYNGEE in the germline V gene. V was clipped by 4 bases and J by 2 bases; unmatched bases: 11.

This clonotype turned up a few times. The chain links TRBV9 to TRBJ2-1; no clear D gene. CDR3 size: 13 residues. V was trimmed by 2 bases and J by 10 bases, leaving 13 bases between them. The germline V gene encodes CDR1 SGDLS and CDR2 YYNGEE. The CDR3 DNA sequence: TGTGCCAGCAGCGTCATCAACTGGGGAGAGCAGTTCTTC. It specifies CASSVINWGEQFF.

This clonotype appeared many times. The genes are TRBV28 and TRBJ1-1, with D hard to call. The germline V gene has CDR1 MDHEN and CDR2 SYDVKM. Trimming shortened V by 2 bases and J by 2 bases, and 3 bases separated the two germline ends. The CDR3 spans 12 residues. The CDR3 DNA reads TGTGCCAGCAGTTTAAGAAACACTGAAGCTTTCTTT. Translated, it gives CASSLRNTEAFF.

This clonotype came up many times. The V call is TRBV7-8, the J call TRBJ1-4, with D tentatively TRBD1 (6 bases). V gave up 1 base and J gave up 5 bases, with 8 bases separating them. Germline CDR1 SGHVS, CDR2 FQNEAQ. The CDR3 is 14 amino acids. CDR3: CASSLGGGNEKLFF. DNA of the CDR3: TGTGCCAGCAGCTTAGGAGGGGGAAATGAAAAACTGTTTTTT.

This rearrangement joins TRBV3-1 to TRBJ2-5; no definite D call. Trimming removed 0 bases at V and 4 bases at J, with 3 bases between. Germline loops: CDR1 LGHDT, CDR2 YNNKEL (reference sequence). The CDR3 has 12 residues. CDR3 DNA: TGTGCCAGCAGCCAAGAAAGAGAGACCCAGTACTTC. It yields the protein CASSQERETQYF.

This clonotype came up a few times. In this CDR3 the conserved last residue, phenylalanine or tryptophan, is missing, so a read error is likely. This chain connects TRBV7-2 to TRBJ2-1, with TRBD2 matching 15 bases. Germline V gene data show CDR1 as SGHTA and CDR2 as FQGNSA. This CDR3 is 16 amino acids long. V shed 1 base and J 10 bases; nucleotides not matched to a gene: 5. The CDR3 reads CASSLGLGLAGGEQFS. The CDR3 DNA reads TGTGCCAGCAGCTTAGGGCTGGGACTAGCGGGAGGAGAGCAGTTCTCC.

The chain recombines TRBV19 with TRBJ1-5, with 7 bases that match TRBD1. This CDR3 contains 15 residues. In germline, CDR1 is LNHDA, CDR2 SQIVND (reference sequence). V shed 7 bases, J shed 7 bases, and the junction held 13 bases outside the gene matches. The CDR3 nucleotides are TGTGCCAGTACCATAAAGGGGGGACAGCAGCAGCCCCAGCATTTT. Translated, it gives CASTIKGGQQQPQHF.

This clonotype was recorded at least ten times. The V call is TRBV9, the J call TRBJ2-7, with D maybe TRBD1 (6 bases). The CDR3 extends over 15 amino acids. CDR1 and CDR2 (germline): SGDLS, YYNGEE. With 3 bases removed from V and 0 bases from J, the gap between germline ends came to 13 bases. The CDR3 region is CASSATGTPSYEQYF. The CDR3 nucleotides are TGTGCCAGCAGCGCTACCGGGACACCCTCCTACGAGCAGTACTTC.

This clonotype appeared many times. The chain uses TRBV27 and TRBJ2-7; perhaps TRBD1 as D (6 bases). The germline V gene has CDR1 MNHEY and CDR2 SMNVEV (reference sequence). CDR3 length: 15 residues. V dropped 5 bases and J dropped 5 bases, with 19 bases sitting between them. The CDR3 region has the DNA TGTGCCAGCAGTCGAGGACAGAACCTTCCGAACGAGCAGTACTTC. Its translation is CASSRGQNLPNEQYF.

Many counts were recorded for this clonotype. The J gene is TRBJ2-2, the V gene TRBV6-5; possibly TRBD2 for D (5 bases). CDR1 and CDR2 (germline): MNHEY, SVGAGI. CDR3 length: 12 residues. Trimming removed 4 bases at V and 7 bases at J, with 7 bases between. The CDR3 bases are TGTGCCAGCAGTTTACTAGACGGGGAGCTGTTTTTT. It yields the protein CASSLLDGELFF.

This clonotype was counted many times. The V gene is TRBV7-6, the J gene TRBJ2-2; D unclear. The CDR3 spans 13 residues. The ends were cut back, 2 bases at V and 7 bases at J, with 8 bases in the middle. Germline CDR1 SGHVS, CDR2 FNYEAQ. The CDR3 loop is CASSLFGGGELFF. DNA for the CDR3: TGTGCCAGCAGCTTATTTGGTGGCGGGGAGCTGTTTTTT.

A single count supports this clonotype. The CDR3 here is CSARDPLAEENEQFF. CDR3 in DNA: TGCAGTGCTAGAGATCCGCTAGCGGAGGAGAATGAGCAGTTCTTC. V gene TRBV20-1 combines with J gene TRBJ2-1; 7 bases agree with TRBD2. The CDR3 spans 15 residues. J was trimmed by 7 bases and V by 0 bases; bases with no gene match: 9. Germline CDR1 and CDR2: DFQATT and SNEGSKA (reference sequence).

This clonotype was observed a few times. The chain couples TRBV6-1 to TRBJ2-7; D might be TRBD2 (6 bases). Trimming cost V 4 bases and J 3 bases, with 10 bases left between them. Per the germline V gene, CDR1 is MNHNS and CDR2 is SASEGT. CDR3 length: 13 residues. In DNA form, the CDR3 reads TGTGCCAGCAGTGTGGCGGGAATCTACGAGCAGTACTTC. Its translation is CASSVAGIYEQYF.

This clonotype was observed a handful of times. The chain couples TRBV6-5 to TRBJ2-2; possibly TRBD1 for D (6 bases). CDR1 MNHEY and CDR2 SVGAGI come from the germline V gene. The V end lost 2 bases, the J end lost 6 bases, and 19 bases lay between the germline ends. The CDR3 covers 17 residues. The chain's CDR3 is CASSYEVLDSRPGELFF. The CDR3 bases are TGTGCCAGCAGTTACGAGGTGCTGGACAGTAGGCCCGGGGAGCTGTTTTTT.